The sequence of this T cell receptor beta chain was determined in a study of T cells in Graves' hyperthyroidism and ophthalmopathy. Study as a whole: Sampling of peripheral blood happened at initial diagnosis, prior to any treatment.

This clonotype was recorded at least ten times. Its target is unknown. The V end lost 9 bases, the J end lost 0 bases, and 11 bases lay between the germline ends. From germline, CDR1 is SNHLY and CDR2 FYNNEI. The CDR3 runs to 13 residues. Broader study findings: The authors' 13 V-J model separated ophthalmopathy from stable hyperthyroidism. The model identified upcoming ophthalmopathy a median 6.5 months ahead of onset. Blood samples included most of the expanded thyroid clonotypes exceeding 0.001.

Amplification targeted TCR beta CDR3 regions from RNA transcripts. During a first-round RT-PCR of the TCR CDR3, the HTBI primer set was used. TCRdb fed the multiplex PCR reads into MiXCR, producing one record per CDR3 protein. The sample includes 30,000 to 35,000 distinct CDR3 sequences, around 52% of them seen just once. The receptor's source is a woman aged 40 to 50 with Graves' ophthalmopathy. Source material: blood. This chain connects TRBV2 to TRBJ2-5; D might be TRBD2 (6 bases). CDR3 bases: TGTGCCAGTTCATTAGCGGACCAAGAGACCCAGTACTTC. This gives the protein CASSLADQETQYF. The variable domain in full, completed from reference TRBV2 and TRBJ2-5, reads EPEVTQTPSHQVTQMGQEVILRCVPISNHLYFYWYRQILGQKVEFLVSFYNNEISEKSEIFDDQFSVERPDGSNFTLKIRSTKLEDSAMYFCASSLADQETQYFGPGTRLLVL.